Sequencing of this T cell receptor (beta chain) was carried out in a study of blood T cell repertoires in COVID-19. About the study: COVID-19 samples, acute and convalescent, were from the United States, Italy and Spain. Sources were T cells, B-cell-depleted T cells, or PBMCs; the material itself was cDNA or gDNA.

V dropped 5 bases and J dropped 7; count of bases not matched to a gene: 15. The CDR3 extends over 18 amino acids. Germline V CDR1 and CDR2: SNHLY, FYNNEI. The authors' processing: Estimation of nucleated cell counts was performed using reference gene primer amplification. Clones were read by immunoSEQ multiplex PCR, and TCRdb kept only the in-frame ones, dropping some. V, J and clone size are taken as reported in that table, and D and trimming were inferred from the DNA itself. The data contain tens of thousands of clones, about 90% of them singletons. Patients at the Seattle site were enrolled during active infection and followed longitudinally.

The V and J genes are TRBV2 and TRBJ2-2, with TRBD2 identical over 11 bases. The sample taken for sequencing was peripheral blood. The sequence derives from a man aged 45 to 65 with COVID-19, enrolled during active disease. The CDR3 nucleotides read TGTGCCAGCAGTCTGCGTTTAGCGGGAGGGATAGGAGGCGGGGAGCTGTTTTTT. Translating gives CASSLRLAGGIGGGELFF.